Listed here are 19 T cell receptor beta chains from one sample, sequenced in a study of shared clonotypes between healthy human individuals. It was CD45RO-negative cells, positively selected for CCR7, that made up naive CD8 cells, with terminally differentiated effector memory CD45RA+ cells excluded. Method: immunoSEQ multiplex PCR; TCRdb's copy keeps in-frame clones and lacks some. There are roughly 1,800,000 clones in the sample; approximately 95% occur only once, and 1% to 1.5% lies in the top ten. Sequenced input: naive CD8+ T cells sorted from blood. These receptors all come from a man younger than 35 in good health.

This clone was counted a single time. The J gene is TRBJ2-7, the V gene TRBV5-1, with D perhaps matching TRBD2 (6 bases). V was pared by 0 bases and J by 2 bases, with 18 bases between. This CDR3 region has 17 residues. Germline CDR1 is SGHRS and CDR2 is YFSETQ. The CDR3 here is CASSLGYAGLETYEQYF. The CDR3 nucleotides are TGCGCCAGCAGCTTGGGGTACGCGGGACTCGAGACCTACGAGCAGTACTTC.

The V and J genes are TRBV9 and TRBJ2-1, with D maybe TRBD1 (6 bases). Germline CDR1 is SGDLS and CDR2 is YYNGEE. V was trimmed by 2 bases and J by 6 bases, leaving 15 bases between them. This CDR3 is built from 15 residues. The DNA of the CDR3 is TGTGCCAGCAGCGTCAGAGAGGGGGTACGCAATGAGCAGTTCTTC. Amino acid sequence: CASSVREGVRNEQFF.

In this sample, this clone turned up once. The gene calls are TRBV7-6 and TRBJ2-7; TRBD2 matches at 13 bases. V shed 4 bases, J shed 2 bases, and the junction held 11 bases outside the gene matches. Germline V lookup: CDR1 SGHVS, CDR2 FNYEAQ. The length of the CDR3 is 18 residues. The DNA for the CDR3 is TGTGCCAGCAGCTCCGGACTAGCGGGAGAGGAAGCGGCCTACGAGCAGTACTTC. Amino acids: CASSSGLAGEEAAYEQYF.

Points on this clone: Additional DNA sequences in this sample encode the identical CDR3. V gene TRBV5-6 combines with J gene TRBJ2-7, with a tentative D call TRBD2 (5 bases). The germline V gene has CDR1 SGHDT and CDR2 YYEEEE. CDR3 length: 13 residues. The V and J ends lost 2 bases and 1 base respectively, with 7 bases between them. The CDR3 region has the DNA TGTGCCAGCAGCTTAACGGGATCCTACGAGCAGTACTTC. This gives the protein CASSLTGSYEQYF.

The V and J genes are TRBV10-1 and TRBJ2-7, with a weak D call TRBD2 (6 bases). V lost 0 bases and J 1 base, leaving 13 bases between the germline ends. Germline CDR1 is WNHNN and CDR2 is SYGVQD (reference sequence). The CDR3 has 16 residues. In DNA, the CDR3 is TGCGCCAGCAGTGAGTCGACTACTAGCCGGTCCTACGAGCAGTACTTC. It is translated as CASSESTTSRSYEQYF.

The gene calls are TRBV9 and TRBJ2-7; D is ambiguous. CDR1 and CDR2 (germline): SGDLS, YYNGEE. This CDR3 region has 15 residues. The V and J ends lost 0 bases and 1 base respectively, with 11 bases between them. The CDR3 protein is CASSVGTAPSYEQYF. The DNA for the CDR3 is TGTGCCAGCAGCGTAGGGACCGCTCCTTCCTACGAGCAGTACTTC.

The CDR3 region has the DNA TGTGCCAGCAGTTTATCGGGGGTCGGCACCGGGGAGCTGTTTTTT. It yields the protein CASSLSGVGTGELFF. This chain uses TRBV27 with TRBJ2-2; tentatively, D is TRBD1 or TRBD2 (5 bases each). The CDR3 contains 15 residues. The V end lost 0 bases, the J end lost 4 bases, and 9 bases lay between the germline ends. Germline CDR1 MNHEY, CDR2 SMNVEV (reference sequence).

The chain employs TRBV5-4 and TRBJ1-2, with D possibly being TRBD1 (6 bases). V lost 3 bases and J lost 4, with 10 bases in between. Germline CDR1 reads SGHNT; CDR2 reads YYREEE (reference sequence). The CDR3 is made up of 13 amino acids. The CDR3 sequence: CASSSQGFYGYTF. In DNA form, the CDR3 reads TGTGCCAGCAGCTCACAGGGTTTCTATGGCTACACCTTC.

Notes on this clone: Other DNA sequences in this specimen translate into the identical CDR3. CDR3 amino acids: CASSLGDSSYNEQFF. CDR3 in DNA: TGTGCCAGCAGCTTGGGGGACAGCTCCTACAATGAGCAGTTCTTC. The chain joins TRBV5-4 to TRBJ2-1; 7 bases are shared with TRBD1. Trimming at V came to 0 bases and at J to 0 bases, leaving 0 bases not matched to a gene. Germline V gene data show CDR1 as SGHNT and CDR2 as YYREEE (reference sequence). The CDR3 consists of 15 residues.

The chain joins TRBV9 to TRBJ1-3; D is ambiguous. Trimming removed 0 bases from V and 0 bases from J, with 10 bases in between. The germline V gene encodes CDR1 SGDLS and CDR2 YYNGEE. The CDR3 is 16 residues long. Here the CDR3 DNA reads TGTGCCAGCAGCGTAGAAGGTTCACGCTCTGGAAACACCATATATTTT. Its translation: CASSVEGSRSGNTIYF.

As to this clone: This same CDR3 is encoded by further DNA sequences in the sample. The CDR3 nucleotides are TGTGCCAGCAGCGTAGGGCTAGCTGAGAGCTCCTACGAGCAGTACTTC. Protein: CASSVGLAESSYEQYF. The chain uses TRBV9 and TRBJ2-7; perhaps TRBD2 as D (5 bases). The germline V and J ends were trimmed by 0 bases and 0 bases, with 13 bases remaining between them. The CDR3 is 16 amino acids. Germline assignment: CDR1 SGDLS and CDR2 YYNGEE.

The J gene is TRBJ1-2, the V gene TRBV6-5; tentative D call: TRBD1 (6 bases). Germline CDR1 and CDR2: MNHEY and SVGAGI. The V gene lost 6 bases and the J gene lost 7 bases, with 21 bases spanning the gap. CDR3 size: 15 residues. The CDR3 sequence: CASSPEGEVVGGYTF. As DNA, the CDR3 is TGTGCCAGCAGCCCCGAGGGGGAAGTAGTGGGTGGCTACACCTTC.

The chain carries TRBV11-3 and TRBJ2-1; 8 bases are shared with TRBD2. J gave up 9 bases and V 1 base, and 5 bases lay outside the gene matches. CDR1 is SGHNT and CDR2 is YENEEA in the germline V gene. The CDR3 is 14 residues long. As DNA, the CDR3 is TGTGCCAGCAGCTTAGCGGGGGGGCCCGCTGAGCAGTTCTTC. It codes for CASSLAGGPAEQFF.

The chain combines TRBV9 with TRBJ2-5, with D possibly matching TRBD1 (5 bases). This CDR3 spans 13 amino acids. V lost 3 bases and J 2 bases, leaving 8 bases between the germline ends. In germline, CDR1 is SGDLS, CDR2 YYNGEE. The CDR3 region is CASSDTGQETQYF. The CDR3 coding sequence is TGTGCCAGCAGCGACACAGGTCAAGAGACCCAGTACTTC.

This rearrangement joins TRBV7-9 to TRBJ2-5, with TRBD2 as a possible D gene (6 bases). Germline loops: CDR1 SEHNR, CDR2 FQNEAQ (reference sequence). The V gene lost 5 bases and the J gene lost 5 bases, with 15 bases spanning the gap. This CDR3 comprises 14 residues. CDR3 loop: CASSHTGTLETQYF. The DNA of the CDR3 is TGTGCCAGCAGCCATACCGGGACTTTGGAGACCCAGTACTTC.

V gene TRBV4-1 combines with J gene TRBJ2-3, with TRBD1 as a possible D gene (7 bases). Germline-derived CDR1 and CDR2 are MGHRA and YSYEKL. V was cut by 4 bases and J by 6 bases, with 20 bases left in between. The CDR3 length is 16 residues. Here the CDR3 reads CASSPSFSPGGDTQYF. The CDR3 DNA is TGCGCCAGCAGCCCATCGTTCTCGCCAGGGGGGGATACGCAGTATTTT.

Points on this clone: The sample has other DNA sequences that encode this CDR3 too. The chain combines TRBV5-1 with TRBJ2-3; perhaps TRBD1 as D (6 bases). V shed 4 bases and J shed 4 bases, with 10 bases lying between them. Germline-derived CDR1 and CDR2 are SGHRS and YFSETQ. This CDR3 has 13 amino acids. The CDR3 DNA follows: TGCGCCAGCAGCCCGACAGGCCCAGATACGCAGTATTTT. Amino acid sequence: CASSPTGPDTQYF. The variable domain in full, with the rest retrieved from reference TRBV5-1 and TRBJ2-3, is KAGVTQTPRYLIKTRGQQVTLSCSPISGHRSVSWYQQTPGQGLQFLFEYFSETQRNKGNFPGRFSGRQFSNSRSEMNVSTLELGDSALYLCASSPTGPDTQYFGPGTRLTVL.

V and J are TRBV7-9 and TRBJ1-2; TRBD1 agrees at 7 bases. V gave up 5 bases and J gave up 3 bases; unmatched junction bases: 6. Germline CDR1 is SEHNR and CDR2 is FQNEAQ (reference sequence). The CDR3 loop spans 14 amino acids. The CDR3 reads CASSQGTVYYGYTF. CDR3 DNA: TGTGCCAGCAGCCAGGGGACAGTCTACTATGGCTACACCTTC.

The gene calls are TRBV4-1 and TRBJ1-2; 7 nucleotides agree with TRBD1. Germline CDR1 and CDR2: MGHRA and YSYEKL. The J segment lost 5 bases and the V segment lost 4 bases, leaving 10 bases of the junction unmatched. This CDR3 is built from 15 residues. The CDR3 nucleotides read TGCGCCAGCAGCCCCCTTGGAGGGGGCGGGTATGGCTACACCTTC. Encoded protein: CASSPLGGGGYGYTF.